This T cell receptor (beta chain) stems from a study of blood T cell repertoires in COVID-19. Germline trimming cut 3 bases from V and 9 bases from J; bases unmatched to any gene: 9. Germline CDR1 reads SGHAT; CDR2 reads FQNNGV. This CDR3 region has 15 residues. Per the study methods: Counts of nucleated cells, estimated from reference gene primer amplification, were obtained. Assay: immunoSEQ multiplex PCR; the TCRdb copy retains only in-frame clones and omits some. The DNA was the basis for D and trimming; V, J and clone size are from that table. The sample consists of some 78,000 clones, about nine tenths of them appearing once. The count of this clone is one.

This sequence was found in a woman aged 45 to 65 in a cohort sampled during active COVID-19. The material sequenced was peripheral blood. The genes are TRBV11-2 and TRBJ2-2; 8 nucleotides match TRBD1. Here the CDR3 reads CASSFGQGGRRELFF. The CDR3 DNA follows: TGTGCCAGCAGCTTCGGACAGGGAGGACGTAGGGAGCTGTTTTTT.